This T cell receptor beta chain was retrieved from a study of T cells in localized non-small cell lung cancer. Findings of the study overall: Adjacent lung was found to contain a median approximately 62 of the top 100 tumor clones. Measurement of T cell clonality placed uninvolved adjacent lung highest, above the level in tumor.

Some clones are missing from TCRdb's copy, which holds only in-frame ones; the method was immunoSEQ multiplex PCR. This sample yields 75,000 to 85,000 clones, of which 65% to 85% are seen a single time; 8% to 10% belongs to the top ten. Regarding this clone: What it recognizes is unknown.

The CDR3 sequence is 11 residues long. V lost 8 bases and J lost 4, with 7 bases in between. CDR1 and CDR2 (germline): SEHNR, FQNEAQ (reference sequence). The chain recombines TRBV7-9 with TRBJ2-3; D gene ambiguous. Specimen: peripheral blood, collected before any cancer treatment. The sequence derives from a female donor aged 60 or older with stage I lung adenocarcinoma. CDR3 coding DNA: TGTGCCAGCGGAATTTCAGATACGCAGTATTTT. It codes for CASGISDTQYF.